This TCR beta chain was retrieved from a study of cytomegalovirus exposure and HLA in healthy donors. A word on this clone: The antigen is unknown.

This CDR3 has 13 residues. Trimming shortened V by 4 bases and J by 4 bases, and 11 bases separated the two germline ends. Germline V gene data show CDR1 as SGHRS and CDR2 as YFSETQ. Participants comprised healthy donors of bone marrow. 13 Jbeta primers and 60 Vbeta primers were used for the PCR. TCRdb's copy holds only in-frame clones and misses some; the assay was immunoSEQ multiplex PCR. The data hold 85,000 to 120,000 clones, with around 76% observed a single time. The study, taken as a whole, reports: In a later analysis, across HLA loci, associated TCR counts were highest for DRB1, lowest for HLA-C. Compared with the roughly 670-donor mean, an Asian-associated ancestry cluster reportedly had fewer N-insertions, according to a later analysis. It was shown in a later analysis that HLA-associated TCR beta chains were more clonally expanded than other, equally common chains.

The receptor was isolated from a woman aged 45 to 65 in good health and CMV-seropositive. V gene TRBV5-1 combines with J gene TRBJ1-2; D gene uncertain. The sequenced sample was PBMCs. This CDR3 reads CASSSSQAYGYTF. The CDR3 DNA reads TGCGCCAGCAGCAGTTCTCAGGCCTATGGCTACACCTTC.